This T cell receptor beta chain is from a study of shared clonotypes between healthy human individuals. Overall study findings and caveats: Only blood was sampled, and tissue TCR repertoires likely differ from blood ones.

Selected positively for CCR7 and CD45RO-negative, naive CD8 cells excluded terminally differentiated effector memory CD45RA+ cells. V gave up 5 bases and J gave up 1 base, with 15 bases separating them. The germline V gene has CDR1 SGHTA and CDR2 FQGNSA. The CDR3 extends over 15 amino acids. Points on this clone: The antigen is not known.

Here immunoSEQ multiplex PCR was the method, and the copy in TCRdb shows in-frame clones only, minus some. Among some 2,100,000 clones listed, under 95% were seen once. The source of this sequence is a man aged 18 to 30 in good health. Some clones in this sample may be carry-over from other donors' samples. Input material: naive CD8+ T cells from PBMCs. The rearrangement uses TRBV7-2 and TRBJ2-7; perhaps D is TRBD1 or TRBD2 (5 bases each). The CDR3 loop is CASSSRAEGSYEQYF. The CDR3 nucleotides read TGTGCCAGCAGCAGCAGGGCTGAGGGGTCCTACGAGCAGTACTTC.